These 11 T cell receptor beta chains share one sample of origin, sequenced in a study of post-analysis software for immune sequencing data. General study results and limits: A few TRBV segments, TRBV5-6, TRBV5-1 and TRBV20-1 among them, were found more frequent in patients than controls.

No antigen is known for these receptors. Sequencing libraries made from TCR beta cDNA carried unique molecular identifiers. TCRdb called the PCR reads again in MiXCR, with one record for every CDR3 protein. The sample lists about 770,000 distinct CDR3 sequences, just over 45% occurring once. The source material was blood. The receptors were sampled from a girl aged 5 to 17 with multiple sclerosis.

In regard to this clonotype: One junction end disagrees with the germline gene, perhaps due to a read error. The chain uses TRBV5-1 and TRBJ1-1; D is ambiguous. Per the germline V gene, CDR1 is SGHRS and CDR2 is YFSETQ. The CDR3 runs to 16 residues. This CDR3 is CASSLEGGILNTEAFF. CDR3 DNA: TGCGCCAGTAGCTTGGAGGGAGGGATCTTGAACACTGAAGCTTTCTTT.

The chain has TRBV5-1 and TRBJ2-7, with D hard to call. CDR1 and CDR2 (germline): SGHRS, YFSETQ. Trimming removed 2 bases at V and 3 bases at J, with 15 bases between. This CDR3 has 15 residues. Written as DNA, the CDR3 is TGCGCCAGCAGCTTACAGACCCTGGGCTACTACGAGCAGTACTTC. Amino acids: CASSLQTLGYYEQYF.

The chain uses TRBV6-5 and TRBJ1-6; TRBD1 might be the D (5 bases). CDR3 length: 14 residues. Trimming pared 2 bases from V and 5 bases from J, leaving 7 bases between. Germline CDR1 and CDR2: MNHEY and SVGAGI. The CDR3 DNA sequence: TGTGCCAGCAGTTACCGGGACCATAATTCACCCCTCCACTTT. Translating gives CASSYRDHNSPLHF.

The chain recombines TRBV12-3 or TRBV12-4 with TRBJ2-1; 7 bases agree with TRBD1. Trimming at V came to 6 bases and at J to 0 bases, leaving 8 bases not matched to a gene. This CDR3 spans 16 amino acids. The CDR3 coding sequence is TGTGCCAGCAGGCCTCTAGGGGACAGCTCCTACAATGAGCAGTTCTTC. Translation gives CASRPLGDSSYNEQFF.

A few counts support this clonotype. The CDR3: CSARIWQGYYGYTF. The DNA of the CDR3 is TGCAGTGCTAGGATTTGGCAGGGCTACTATGGCTACACCTTC. The chain combines TRBV20-1 with TRBJ1-2, with a tentative D call TRBD1 (5 bases). The CDR3 is 14 amino acids. Germline V gene data show CDR1 as DFQATT and CDR2 as SNEGSKA (reference sequence). Trimming removed 3 bases at V and 3 bases at J, with 14 bases between.

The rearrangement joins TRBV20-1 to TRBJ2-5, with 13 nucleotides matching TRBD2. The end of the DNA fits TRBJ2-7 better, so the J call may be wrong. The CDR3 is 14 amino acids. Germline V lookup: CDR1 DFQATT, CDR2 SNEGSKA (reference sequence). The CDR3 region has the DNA TGCAGTGCTAGAGAGACTAGCGGGAGGAGCGAGCAGTACTTC. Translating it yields CSARETSGRSEQYF.

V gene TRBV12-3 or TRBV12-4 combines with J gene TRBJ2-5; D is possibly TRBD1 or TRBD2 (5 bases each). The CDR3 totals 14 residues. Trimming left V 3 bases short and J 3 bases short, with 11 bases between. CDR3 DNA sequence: TGTGCCAGCAGTTTGCTAGGGACGGAAGAGACCCAGTACTTC. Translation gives CASSLLGTEETQYF.

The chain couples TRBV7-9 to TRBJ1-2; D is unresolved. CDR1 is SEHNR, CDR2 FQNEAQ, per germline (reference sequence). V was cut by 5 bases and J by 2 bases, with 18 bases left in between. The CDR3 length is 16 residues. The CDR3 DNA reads TGTGCCAGCAGCCCGCCTACGGGTACACAGAACTATGGCTACACCTTC. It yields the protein CASSPPTGTQNYGYTF.

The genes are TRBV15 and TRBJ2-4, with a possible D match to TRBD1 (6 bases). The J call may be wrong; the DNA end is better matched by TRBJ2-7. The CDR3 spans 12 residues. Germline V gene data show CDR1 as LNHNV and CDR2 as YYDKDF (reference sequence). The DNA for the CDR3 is TGTGCCACCAGCAGGGGGACATCCGAGCAGTACTTC. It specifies CATSRGTSEQYF.

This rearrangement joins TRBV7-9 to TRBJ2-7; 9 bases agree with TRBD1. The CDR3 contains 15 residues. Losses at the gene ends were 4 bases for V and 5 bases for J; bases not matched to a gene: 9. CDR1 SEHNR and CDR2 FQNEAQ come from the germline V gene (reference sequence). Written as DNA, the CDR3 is TGTGCCAGCAGCTCAACAGGGGGCCTTCTCCACGAGCAGTACTTC. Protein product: CASSSTGGLLHEQYF.

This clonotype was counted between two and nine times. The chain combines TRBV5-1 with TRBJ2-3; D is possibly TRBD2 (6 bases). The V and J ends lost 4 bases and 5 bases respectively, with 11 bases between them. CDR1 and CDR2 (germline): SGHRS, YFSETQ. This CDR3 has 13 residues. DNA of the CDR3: TGCGCCAGCAGCCGGGACTTCAAAGATACGCAGTATTTT. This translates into CASSRDFKDTQYF.